A selection of T cell receptor beta chains follows, all from one sample in a study of T cell responses to AZD1222 COVID-19 vaccine. Generated by immunoSEQ multiplex PCR, the TCRdb table keeps only in-frame clones and is missing some. The sample lists 110,000 to 150,000 clones, 93% occurring once. The input for sequencing was peripheral blood, taken on day 0 of AZD1222 vaccination. The receptors were sampled from an adult in good health. Each CDR3 is given with its conserved first and last residue. The order of the fields is J gene, clone size, V gene, D gene, CDR3 DNA, CDR3 protein. D genes are given only for firm matches. A clone size is listed for some rows: how often the clone was seen (once, few, many), or a class if it is expanded.

>TRBJ2-3|-|TRBV30|-
TGTGCCTGGAGTGTACTAGGACAGAGCCAAGATACGCAGTATTTT
CAWSVLGQSQDTQYF
>TRBJ1-2|-|TRBV7-9|TRBD1
TGTGCCAGCAGCTTAGTGTCAGGGGGCGTCTATGGCTACACCTTC
CASSLVSGGVYGYTF
>TRBJ1-2|-|TRBV12-5|TRBD1
TGTGCTAGTGGTCCGGACAGGGGCTTGAACTATGGCTACACCTTC
CASGPDRGLNYGYTF
>TRBJ1-2|once|TRBV18|TRBD1
TGTGCCAGCTCGCCCGACAGGGACTATGGCTACACCTTC
CASSPDRDYGYTF
>TRBJ2-7|-|TRBV4-1|-
TGCGCCAGCAGCCAATTGCACGGGGTCTACGAGCAGTACTTC
CASSQLHGVYEQYF
>TRBJ1-2|-|TRBV6-5|TRBD1
TGTGCCAGCAGTCGGACAGGGGACTATGGCTACACCTTC
CASSRTGDYGYTF
>TRBJ2-5|-|TRBV5-1|TRBD1
TGCGCCAGCAGCGTCCGGGACAGACAAGAGACCCAGTACTTC
CASSVRDRQETQYF
>TRBJ1-2|-|TRBV2|-
TGTGCCAGCAGAGATATAGACCGGGTGGGTGGCTACACCTTC
CASRDIDRVGGYTF
>TRBJ1-1|once|TRBV6-2/TRBV6-3|-
TGTGCCAGCAGTTACCGGACACAGGGAAGGACTGAAGCTTTCTTT
CASSYRTQGRTEAFF
>TRBJ2-5|once|TRBV29-1|TRBD1
TGCAGCGTTGAAGCCGGGACAGGCGGCCATTCGCAAGAGACCCAGTACTTC
CSVEAGTGGHSQETQYF
>TRBJ1-2|-|TRBV4-3|TRBD1
TGCGCCAGCAGCTCCTGGACAGGGCCTTATGGCTACACCTTC
CASSSWTGPYGYTF
>TRBJ2-3|-|TRBV1|-
TGCACCAGCAGCCAACCCTCTAGCGGGGGGGAAGATACGCAGTATTTT
CTSSQPSSGGEDTQYF
>TRBJ2-1|-|TRBV29-1|TRBD2
TGCAGCGTTGGTCCTAGCGGGGGGCAGAATGAGCAGTTCTTC
CSVGPSGGQNEQFF
>TRBJ1-5|-|TRBV27|-
TGTGCCAGCAGTTTTCGTGCATGGATTCAGCCCCAGCATTTT
CASSFRAWIQPQHF
>TRBJ2-7|-|TRBV19|-
TGTGCCAGTAGTCACAATTGGGGAAGCTCCTACGAGCAGTACTTC
CASSHNWGSSYEQYF
>TRBJ2-7|-|TRBV5-6|-
TGTGCCAGCAGCATGGGGACGGGCCGGGGGTACTTATCCTACGAGCAGTACTTC
CASSMGTGRGYLSYEQYF
>TRBJ2-7|-|TRBV27|-
TGTGCCACTACGGCCCGCCCCCTGGGCTCCTACGAGCAGTACTTC
CATTARPLGSYEQYF
>TRBJ2-7|-|TRBV5-6|TRBD1
TGTGCCAGCAGCTTGGCAGGGGGTCCGTACGAGCAGTACTTC
CASSLAGGPYEQYF
>TRBJ1-5|-|TRBV7-9|-
TGTGCCAGCAGCTTAGGGCAGGGCTATAGCAATCAGCCCCAGCATTTT
CASSLGQGYSNQPQHF
>TRBJ2-2|-|TRBV6-5|TRBD1
TGTGCCACCCTGGGCAGGGGGTTCACCGGGGAGCTGTTTTTT
CATLGRGFTGELFF
>TRBJ2-7|few|TRBV6-5|-
TGTGCCAGCAGTTCCCAGGGATTAGAGTACGAGCAGTACTTC
CASSSQGLEYEQYF
>TRBJ1-4|-|TRBV5-1|-
TGCGCCAGCAGCTTGGGGACGCTGGAAAAACTGTTTTTT
CASSLGTLEKLFF
>TRBJ1-1|-|TRBV19|-
TGTGCCAATTCCATCCAACGGGGGATTGTGCTTAAAACTGAAGCTTTCTTT
CANSIQRGIVLKTEAFF
>TRBJ2-3|-|TRBV14|-
TGTGCCAGCAGCCAAGGACTTTATACGCAGTATTTT
CASSQGLYTQYF
>TRBJ1-2|-|TRBV5-1|-
TGCGCCAGCAGCTTACTGGGACTGTATGGCTACACCTTC
CASSLLGLYGYTF
>TRBJ1-5|-|TRBV7-8|-
TGTGCCAGCAGCCCTTCCTTAAACCACAGAAACCATCAGCCCCAGCATTTT
CASSPSLNHRNHQPQHF
>TRBJ2-3|-|TRBV5-5|-
TGTGCCAGCAGCTCTGGCCGTACGCAGTATTTT
CASSSGRTQYF
>TRBJ1-1|once|TRBV5-1|TRBD1
TGCGCCAGCATGATCCCAGGGGGCCCGGGAACTAACACTGAAGCTTTCTTT
CASMIPGGPGTNTEAFF